This T cell receptor (beta chain) was retrieved from a study of beta chain features in type 1 diabetes. About the research overall: The study found patients and healthy donors alike in age, gender and cell yields.

This CDR3 is 17 amino acids long. Germline CDR1 is LGHNA and CDR2 is YSLEER. Trimming removed 8 bases from V and 3 bases from J; junction bases left unmatched: 16. In all sorted populations, purity surpassed 95%. The entirety of the isolated RNA underwent reverse transcription, so expressed TCRB transcripts were sequenced. Only in-frame clones appear in the TCRdb table, and some are missing; sequencing was by immunoSEQ multiplex PCR. Of 680,000 or so clones listed, roughly 15% were seen once; the top ten hold around 0.095%. The TCR sequence derives from a man younger than 35 in good health. This chain joins TRBV4-3 and TRBJ2-7; 10 bases are a match to TRBD1. The sequencing sample was made of naive CD4+ T cells from blood. The CDR3 sequence is CASGLKGTGVVFYEQYF. The CDR3 DNA is TGCGCCAGCGGACTTAAGGGGACAGGGGTTGTTTTCTACGAGCAGTACTTC.